A single sample is the source of the 6 T cell receptor beta chains below, sequenced in a study of blood T cell repertoires in COVID-19. Measured with immunoSEQ multiplex PCR; TCRdb has only the in-frame clones, and not every one. The sample lists 340,000 or so clones, roughly 84% occurring once. Sequenced: peripheral blood. These receptors all stem from a man aged 45-65 years with active or convalescent COVID-19.

This clone was seen just once. The rearrangement links TRBV5-1 to TRBJ2-3, with TRBD1 matching 11 bases. CDR1 and CDR2 (germline): SGHRS, YFSETQ. The CDR3 is 15 residues long. Trimming at V came to 1 base and at J to 5 bases, leaving 3 bases not matched to a gene. The CDR3 coding sequence is TGCGCCAGCAGCTTGACCGGGACAGGGGGAGATACGCAGTATTTT. This codes for CASSLTGTGGDTQYF.

The chain employs TRBV29-1 and TRBJ1-3, with D tentatively TRBD1 (5 bases). Germline loops: CDR1 SQVTM, CDR2 ANQGSEA. This CDR3 is built from 13 residues. The CDR3 coding sequence is TGCAGTTTACGGGAGACAGTGGGAAACACCATATATTTT. This sequence encodes CSLRETVGNTIYF.

The chain recombines TRBV1 with TRBJ2-1; the D call TRBD2 from the table was never checked on the DNA. TRBV1 is designated a pseudogene. The CDR3 loop spans 18 amino acids. The CDR3 bases are TGCACCAGCAGCCAAGATCCGGGCGGGAGCCCCTCCTACAATGAGCAGTTCTTC. This translates into CTSSQDPGGSPSYNEQFF.

The V call is TRBV28, the J call TRBJ2-1; 11 nucleotides match TRBD1. V lost 2 bases and J lost 8; bases outside the gene matches: 11. The CDR3 has 17 amino acids. The V gene's germline CDR1 is MDHEN and CDR2 SYDVKM. CDR3 loop: CASSLTRTGGPLDEQFF. DNA for the CDR3: TGTGCCAGCAGTTTAACCCGGACAGGGGGCCCTCTCGATGAGCAGTTCTTC.

This clone was seen only a few times. The chain employs TRBV2 and TRBJ1-1; 9 bases are shared with TRBD1. Germline V gene lookup returns CDR1 SNHLY and CDR2 FYNNEI. The CDR3 runs 15 residues. J gave up 4 bases and V 8 bases, and 11 bases lay outside the gene matches. CDR3 coding DNA: TGTGCCAGCGACCCGGACAGGGGATGGGGCACTGAAGCTTTCTTT. It yields the protein CASDPDRGWGTEAFF. Supplemented by reference TRBV2 and TRBJ1-1, the full variable domain reads EPEVTQTPSHQVTQMGQEVILRCVPISNHLYFYWYRQILGQKVEFLVSFYNNEISEKSEIFDDQFSVERPDGSNFTLKIRSTKLEDSAMYFCASDPDRGWGTEAFFGQGTRLTVV.

With respect to this clone: The same CDR3 is also encoded by other DNA sequences in this sample. The chain uses TRBV7-2 and TRBJ1-1, with 7 bases that match TRBD1. V was clipped by 5 bases and J by 2 bases; unmatched bases: 2. Germline CDR1 is SGHTA and CDR2 is FQGNSA. This CDR3 has 13 residues. CDR3 in amino acids: CASSRDRNTEAFF. The CDR3 DNA reads as TGTGCCAGCAGCCGGGACAGAAACACTGAAGCTTTCTTT.